This TCR beta chain was sequenced for a study of T cell changes during pregnancy in multiple sclerosis. Germline CDR1 is SGHRS and CDR2 is YFSETQ. J lost 4 bases, V lost 4 bases, and 7 bases had no gene match. CDR3 size: 15 residues. Using immunoSEQ multiplex PCR, the repertoire was profiled, and TCRdb retains in-frame clones only, with some absent. This sample has approximately 110,000 clones; around nine tenths occur once, and the top ten carry approximately 1.5%. This clone is a singleton in its sample. The specimen was peripheral blood, collected in the third trimester of pregnancy. This rearrangement joins TRBV5-1 to TRBJ1-4; TRBD1 matches at 7 bases. This clonotype was sampled from a female donor with multiple sclerosis, enrolled in a pregnancy study. The CDR3 region is CASSDPGTVNEKLFF. The CDR3 DNA sequence: TGCGCCAGCAGCGACCCCGGGACAGTTAATGAAAAACTGTTTTTT.